The rows below give T cell receptor beta chains drawn from one sample of a study of glioma-infiltrating T cells after dendritic cell vaccination. Generated by immunoSEQ multiplex PCR, the TCRdb table keeps only in-frame clones and is missing some. The sample lists about 64,000 clones; roughly 80% were seen once. The starting material was blood, obtained before dendritic cell vaccination. The receptors were gathered from a human donor with glioblastoma. Each CDR3 is given with its conserved first and last residue. A D gene is named only where the DNA matches it firmly. Where a row states a size, it is once, few, many or the class of an expanded clone; other rows omit it.

V gene: TRBV5-6; clone size: NA; D gene: TRBD1; J gene: TRBJ1-6; CDR3 protein: CASSLTGGEPLHF; CDR3 DNA: TGTGCCAGCAGCCTCACAGGGGGCGAACCCCTCCACTTT
V gene: TRBV4-2; clone size: NA; D gene: TRBD1; J gene: TRBJ2-2; CDR3 protein: CASRLDRGVANTGELFF; CDR3 DNA: TGTGCCAGCAGACTAGACAGGGGCGTCGCGAACACCGGGGAGCTGTTTTTT
V gene: TRBV7-2; clone size: NA; D gene: TRBD1; J gene: TRBJ1-2; CDR3 protein: CASSLAAGGNYGYTF; CDR3 DNA: TGTGCCAGCAGCTTAGCTGCAGGGGGCAACTATGGCTACACCTTC
V gene: TRBV7-8; clone size: NA; D gene: NA; J gene: TRBJ2-3; CDR3 protein: CASSLAGGVTDTQYF; CDR3 DNA: TGTGCCAGCAGCTTAGCGGGGGGTGTCACAGATACGCAGTATTTT
V gene: TRBV5-4; clone size: NA; D gene: NA; J gene: TRBJ2-7; CDR3 protein: CASSPVGLDEQYF; CDR3 DNA: TGTGCCAGCAGCCCCGTCGGGTTGGACGAGCAGTACTTC
V gene: TRBV6-6; clone size: NA; D gene: NA; J gene: TRBJ2-7; CDR3 protein: CASSRTRVMAEDEQYF; CDR3 DNA: TGTGCCAGCAGCCGAACCAGGGTTATGGCCGAGGACGAGCAGTACTTC
V gene: TRBV27; clone size: few; D gene: NA; J gene: TRBJ1-2; CDR3 protein: CASSLSQYGYTF; CDR3 DNA: TGTGCCAGCAGTTTATCGCAGTATGGCTACACCTTC
V gene: TRBV7-2; clone size: NA; D gene: TRBD2; J gene: TRBJ2-1; CDR3 protein: CASSLASGGANEQFF; CDR3 DNA: TGTGCCAGCAGCTTAGCTAGCGGGGGGGCAAATGAGCAGTTCTTC
V gene: TRBV7-2; clone size: NA; D gene: NA; J gene: TRBJ1-5; CDR3 protein: CASSSFVDEAQHF; CDR3 DNA: TGTGCCAGCAGCTCCTTCGTCGATGAGGCCCAGCATTTT
V gene: TRBV7-9; clone size: NA; D gene: NA; J gene: TRBJ2-1; CDR3 protein: CASSLVGRDEQFF; CDR3 DNA: TGTGCCAGCAGCTTAGTGGGGCGCGATGAGCAGTTCTTC
V gene: TRBV28; clone size: NA; D gene: NA; J gene: TRBJ1-4; CDR3 protein: CASLGRTEKLFF; CDR3 DNA: TGTGCCAGTTTGGGGAGAACGGAAAAACTGTTTTTT
V gene: TRBV4-2; clone size: once; D gene: TRBD2; J gene: TRBJ2-1; CDR3 protein: CASSQEGGLAFF; CDR3 DNA: TGTGCCAGCAGCCAAGAAGGCGGACTAGCGTTCTTC
V gene: TRBV5-1; clone size: NA; D gene: NA; J gene: TRBJ1-3; CDR3 protein: CASSLVGQDSGNTIYF; CDR3 DNA: TGCGCCAGCAGCTTGGTTGGACAAGACTCTGGAAACACCATATATTTT
V gene: TRBV19; clone size: once; D gene: NA; J gene: TRBJ1-2; CDR3 protein: CASSIGRGDYGYTF; CDR3 DNA: TGTGCCAGTAGTATTGGCAGGGGCGACTATGGCTACACCTTC
V gene: TRBV19; clone size: NA; D gene: TRBD1; J gene: TRBJ1-1; CDR3 protein: CASMDRVGTEAFF; CDR3 DNA: TGTGCCAGTATGGACAGGGTTGGCACTGAAGCTTTCTTT
V gene: TRBV9; clone size: medium-sized; D gene: NA; J gene: TRBJ1-1; CDR3 protein: CASSPSIAEAFF; CDR3 DNA: TGTGCCAGCAGCCCCAGTATTGCTGAAGCTTTCTTT
V gene: TRBV4-2; clone size: few; D gene: TRBD2; J gene: TRBJ2-7; CDR3 protein: CASSQEPGGSYEQYF; CDR3 DNA: TGTGCCAGCAGCCAAGAACCCGGGGGGTCCTACGAGCAGTACTTC
V gene: TRBV28; clone size: NA; D gene: TRBD2; J gene: TRBJ2-7; CDR3 protein: CASSLTSGGFTYEQYF; CDR3 DNA: TGTGCCAGCAGTTTGACTAGCGGGGGCTTTACCTACGAGCAGTACTTC
V gene: TRBV11-3; clone size: NA; D gene: TRBD2; J gene: TRBJ2-7; CDR3 protein: CASSPSGLAQQYF; CDR3 DNA: TGTGCCAGCAGCCCCTCCGGACTAGCCCAGCAGTACTTC
V gene: TRBV7-6; clone size: NA; D gene: NA; J gene: TRBJ2-5; CDR3 protein: CASTSLRLEGATQYF; CDR3 DNA: TGTGCCAGCACCTCGCTGCGGCTAGAAGGCGCGACCCAGTACTTC
V gene: TRBV10-2; clone size: NA; D gene: TRBD2; J gene: TRBJ2-3; CDR3 protein: CASRLAGGTDTQYF; CDR3 DNA: TGCGCCAGCAGGCTAGCGGGGGGCACAGATACGCAGTATTTT
V gene: TRBV2; clone size: NA; D gene: TRBD1; J gene: TRBJ2-7; CDR3 protein: CASNPLDRASSYEQYF; CDR3 DNA: TGTGCCAGCAACCCTTTAGACAGGGCTAGCTCCTACGAGCAGTACTTC
V gene: TRBV4-2; clone size: NA; D gene: NA; J gene: TRBJ2-2; CDR3 protein: CASSQAAIGELFF; CDR3 DNA: TGTGCCAGCAGCCAGGCGGCCATCGGGGAGCTGTTTTTT
V gene: TRBV29-1; clone size: NA; D gene: TRBD1; J gene: TRBJ2-7; CDR3 protein: CSALQGAYEQYF; CDR3 DNA: TGCAGCGCACTCCAGGGGGCCTACGAGCAGTACTTC
V gene: TRBV2; clone size: NA; D gene: NA; J gene: TRBJ1-5; CDR3 protein: CASSEPGQGAQPQHF; CDR3 DNA: TGTGCCAGCAGTGAACCAGGCCAAGGGGCTCAGCCCCAGCATTTT
V gene: TRBV7-2; clone size: NA; D gene: TRBD2; J gene: TRBJ2-1; CDR3 protein: CASSYTPGTSVNEQFF; CDR3 DNA: TGTGCCAGCAGCTACACCCCCGGGACTAGCGTTAATGAGCAGTTCTTC
V gene: TRBV7-9; clone size: NA; D gene: TRBD1; J gene: TRBJ2-7; CDR3 protein: CASSTRGYRGSYEQYF; CDR3 DNA: TGTGCCAGCAGCACGAGGGGGTACAGGGGTTCCTACGAGCAGTACTTC
V gene: TRBV6-1; clone size: NA; D gene: TRBD2; J gene: TRBJ2-5; CDR3 protein: CASSEVGGGSQETQYF; CDR3 DNA: TGTGCCAGCAGTGAGGTGGGCGGGGGGTCCCAAGAGACCCAGTACTTC
V gene: TRBV4-1; clone size: NA; D gene: NA; J gene: TRBJ1-3; CDR3 protein: CASSQEGVTSGNTIYF; CDR3 DNA: TGCGCCAGCAGCCAAGAGGGAGTAACCTCTGGAAACACCATATATTTT
V gene: TRBV7-9; clone size: NA; D gene: TRBD1; J gene: TRBJ1-2; CDR3 protein: CASSPDRAYGYTF; CDR3 DNA: TGTGCCAGCAGCCCGGACAGGGCCTATGGCTACACCTTC